This TCR beta chain was obtained from a study of response to subunit inactivated influenza vaccine. Overall study results and limits: Authors suggested that a seasonal influenza vaccination recruits few new T cells each time.

TCRdb analysed the RT-PCR reads with MiXCR anew, one entry per CDR3 protein. The sample lists fewer than 650,000 distinct CDR3 sequences; roughly 13% were seen once. Comment on this clonotype: The antigen is unknown.

CDR3 length: 16 residues. V was pared by 5 bases and J by 2 bases, with 8 bases of the junction left unmatched. Germline V gene lookup returns CDR1 MNHEY and CDR2 SVGEGT. The sequencing here drew on PBMCs from blood, taken more than 35 days after vaccination. This receptor was identified in a man aged 50 to 60 who received an inactivated influenza vaccine. V is TRBV6-2 or TRBV6-3 and J is TRBJ2-3; 9 nucleotides align to TRBD2. The CDR3 DNA reads as TGTGCCAGCAGTCATAGGACTAGCGACCACACAGATACGCAGTATTTT. Translated, it gives CASSHRTSDHTDTQYF.